This T cell receptor (beta chain) emerged from a study of blood T cell repertoires in COVID-19. Turning to the study itself: COVID-19 samples collected from the United States, Italy and Spain covered acute and convalescent phases.

Clones were read by immunoSEQ multiplex PCR, and TCRdb kept only the in-frame ones, dropping some. The data show about 83,000 clones, 86% seen once. V was cut by 6 bases and J by 1 base, with 15 bases left in between. Germline loops: CDR1 MDHEN, CDR2 SYDVKM. The CDR3 has 15 amino acids. This TCR derives from a man aged 45 to 65 with active COVID-19. Sequencing was carried out using peripheral blood. The gene calls are TRBV28 and TRBJ2-5, with a weak D call TRBD2 (6 bases). The CDR3 DNA reads as TGTGCCAGCAGCACCGTTGTAGCGGTCCAAGAGACCCAGTACTTC. This encodes CASSTVVAVQETQYF.